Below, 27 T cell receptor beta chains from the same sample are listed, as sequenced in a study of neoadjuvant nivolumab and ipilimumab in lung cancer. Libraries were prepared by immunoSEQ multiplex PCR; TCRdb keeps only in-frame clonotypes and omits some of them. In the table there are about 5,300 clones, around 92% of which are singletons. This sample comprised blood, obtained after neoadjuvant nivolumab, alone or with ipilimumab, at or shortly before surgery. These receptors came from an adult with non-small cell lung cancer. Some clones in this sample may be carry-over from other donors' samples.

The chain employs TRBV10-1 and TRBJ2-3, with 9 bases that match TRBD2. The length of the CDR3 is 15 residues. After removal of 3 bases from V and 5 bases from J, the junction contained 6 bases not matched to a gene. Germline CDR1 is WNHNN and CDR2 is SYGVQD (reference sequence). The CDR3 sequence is CASSELAGGVDTQYF. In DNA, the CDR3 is TGCGCCAGCAGTGAACTTGCGGGAGGGGTAGATACGCAGTATTTT.

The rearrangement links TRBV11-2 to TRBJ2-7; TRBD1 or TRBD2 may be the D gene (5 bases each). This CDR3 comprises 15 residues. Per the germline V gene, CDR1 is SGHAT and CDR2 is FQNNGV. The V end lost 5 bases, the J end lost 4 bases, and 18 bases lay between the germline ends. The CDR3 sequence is CASSQLRGGSYEQYF. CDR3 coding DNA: TGTGCCAGCAGCCAGTTACGTGGGGGATCTTACGAGCAGTACTTC.

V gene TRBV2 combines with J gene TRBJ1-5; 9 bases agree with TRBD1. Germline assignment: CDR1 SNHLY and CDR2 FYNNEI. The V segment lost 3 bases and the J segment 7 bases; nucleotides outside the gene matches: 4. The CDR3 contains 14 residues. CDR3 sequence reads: CASSDTGGRQPQHF. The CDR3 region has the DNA TGTGCCAGCAGTGATACAGGGGGCAGGCAGCCCCAGCATTTT.

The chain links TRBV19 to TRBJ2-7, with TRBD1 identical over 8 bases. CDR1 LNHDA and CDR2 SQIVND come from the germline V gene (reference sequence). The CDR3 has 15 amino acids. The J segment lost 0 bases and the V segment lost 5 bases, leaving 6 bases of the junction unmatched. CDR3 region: CASSQGQAISYEQYF. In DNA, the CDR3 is TGTGCCAGTAGTCAGGGACAGGCGATCTCCTACGAGCAGTACTTC. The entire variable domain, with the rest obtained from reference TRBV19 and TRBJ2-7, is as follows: DGGITQSPKYLFRKEGQNVTLSCEQNLNHDAMYWYRQDPGQGLRLIYYSQIVNDFQKGDIAEGYSVSREKKESFPLTVTSAQKNPTAFYLCASSQGQAISYEQYFGPGTRLTVT.

CDR3 amino acids: CASSLSSNLGTGELFF. As DNA, the CDR3 is TGTGCCAGCAGCTTAAGTTCCAATCTGGGGACCGGGGAGCTGTTTTTT. The chain uses TRBV7-3 and TRBJ2-2; D is undetermined. Germline V lookup: CDR1 SGHTA, CDR2 FQGTGA. There are 16 residues in the CDR3. Trimming took off 1 base at V and 5 bases at J, with 14 bases between the two ends.

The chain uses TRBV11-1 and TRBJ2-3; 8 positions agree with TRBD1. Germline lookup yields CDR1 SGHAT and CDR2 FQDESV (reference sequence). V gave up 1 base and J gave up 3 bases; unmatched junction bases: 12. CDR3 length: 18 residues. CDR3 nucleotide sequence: TGTGCCAGCAGCTTAGGCGTGACAGGGGAATCTTGGACAGATACGCAGTATTTT. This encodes CASSLGVTGESWTDTQYF.

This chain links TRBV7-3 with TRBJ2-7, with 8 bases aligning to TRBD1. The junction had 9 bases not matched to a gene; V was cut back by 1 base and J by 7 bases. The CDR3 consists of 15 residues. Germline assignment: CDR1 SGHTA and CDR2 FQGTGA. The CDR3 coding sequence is TGTGCCAGCAGCTTAAGTGGACAGGGATGGGGAGAGCAGTACTTC. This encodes CASSLSGQGWGEQYF.

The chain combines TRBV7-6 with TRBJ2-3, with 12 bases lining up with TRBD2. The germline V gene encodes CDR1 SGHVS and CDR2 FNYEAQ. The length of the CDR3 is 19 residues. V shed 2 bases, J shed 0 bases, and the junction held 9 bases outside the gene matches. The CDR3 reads CASSLLGSSGRASTDTQYF. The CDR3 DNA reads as TGTGCCAGCAGCTTACTTGGCTCTAGCGGGAGGGCTAGCACAGATACGCAGTATTTT.

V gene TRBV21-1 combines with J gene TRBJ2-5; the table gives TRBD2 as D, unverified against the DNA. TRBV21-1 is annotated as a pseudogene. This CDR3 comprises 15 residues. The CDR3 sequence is CASSPGGGRGETQYF. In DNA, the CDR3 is TGTGCCAGCAGCCCCGGTGGGGGGCGGGGGGAGACCCAGTACTTC.

CDR3 in DNA: TGTGCCAGCAGCCTCAACGGCAGGGACAATGAGCAGTTCTTC. Encoded protein: CASSLNGRDNEQFF. The J gene is TRBJ2-1, the V gene TRBV7-2; perhaps TRBD1 as D (5 bases). Trimming cost V 5 bases and J 5 bases, with 13 bases left between them. This CDR3 is built from 14 residues. The germline CDR1 and CDR2 sequences are SGHTA and FQGNSA.

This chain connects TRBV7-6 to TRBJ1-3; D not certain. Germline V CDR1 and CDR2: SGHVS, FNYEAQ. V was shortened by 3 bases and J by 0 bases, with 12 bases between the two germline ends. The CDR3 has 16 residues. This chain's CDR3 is CASSFKEAASGNTIYF. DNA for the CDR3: TGTGCCAGCAGCTTTAAGGAGGCCGCCTCTGGAAACACCATATATTTT.

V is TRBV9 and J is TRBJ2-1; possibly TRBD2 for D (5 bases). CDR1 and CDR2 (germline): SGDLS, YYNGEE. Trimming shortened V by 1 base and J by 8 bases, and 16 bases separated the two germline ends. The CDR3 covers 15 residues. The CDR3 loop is CASSVREGTWDEQFF. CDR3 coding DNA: TGTGCCAGCAGCGTAAGAGAGGGAACATGGGATGAGCAGTTCTTC.

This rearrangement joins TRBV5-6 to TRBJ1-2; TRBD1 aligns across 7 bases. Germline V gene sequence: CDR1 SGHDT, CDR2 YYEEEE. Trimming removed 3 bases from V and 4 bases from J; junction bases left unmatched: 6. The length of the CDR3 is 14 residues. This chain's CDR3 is CASSSAGQTYGYTF. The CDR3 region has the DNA TGTGCCAGCAGCTCGGCGGGACAGACCTATGGCTACACCTTC.

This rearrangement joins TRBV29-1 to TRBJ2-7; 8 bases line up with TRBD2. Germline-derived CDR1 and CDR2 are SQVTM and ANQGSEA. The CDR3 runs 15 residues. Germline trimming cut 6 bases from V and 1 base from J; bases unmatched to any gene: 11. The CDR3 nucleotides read TGCAGCGTGGGGGGTAGAAGCGGGAGTTCCTACGAGCAGTACTTC. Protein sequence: CSVGGRSGSSYEQYF.

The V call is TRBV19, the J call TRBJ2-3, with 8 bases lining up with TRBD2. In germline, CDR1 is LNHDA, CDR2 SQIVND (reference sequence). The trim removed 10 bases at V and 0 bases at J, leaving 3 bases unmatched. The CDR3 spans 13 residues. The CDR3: CATTSGSTDTQYF. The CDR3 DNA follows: TGTGCCACTACTAGCGGCAGCACAGATACGCAGTATTTT. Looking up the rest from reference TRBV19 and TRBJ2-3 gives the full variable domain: DGGITQSPKYLFRKEGQNVTLSCEQNLNHDAMYWYRQDPGQGLRLIYYSQIVNDFQKGDIAEGYSVSREKKESFPLTVTSAQKNPTAFYLCATTSGSTDTQYFGPGTRLTVL.

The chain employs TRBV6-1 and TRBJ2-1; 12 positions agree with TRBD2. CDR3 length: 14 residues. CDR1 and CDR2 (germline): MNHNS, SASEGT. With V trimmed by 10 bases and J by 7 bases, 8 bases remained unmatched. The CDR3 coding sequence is TGTGCCATTCCACCTAGCGGGAGGGCGAATGAGCAGTTCTTC. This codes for CAIPPSGRANEQFF.

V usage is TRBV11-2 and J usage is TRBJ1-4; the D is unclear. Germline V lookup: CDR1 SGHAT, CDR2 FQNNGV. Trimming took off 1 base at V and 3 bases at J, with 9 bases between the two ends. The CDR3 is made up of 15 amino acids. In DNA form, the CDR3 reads TGTGCCAGCAGCTTAGGTGGCTATTCTAATGAAAAACTGTTTTTT. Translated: CASSLGGYSNEKLFF.

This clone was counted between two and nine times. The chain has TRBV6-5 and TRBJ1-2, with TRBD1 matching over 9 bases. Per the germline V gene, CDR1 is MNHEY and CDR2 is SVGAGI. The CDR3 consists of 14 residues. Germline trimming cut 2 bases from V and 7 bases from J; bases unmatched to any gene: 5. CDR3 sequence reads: CASSYQGQGVGYTF. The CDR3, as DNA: TGTGCCAGCAGTTACCAGGGACAGGGCGTTGGCTACACCTTC.

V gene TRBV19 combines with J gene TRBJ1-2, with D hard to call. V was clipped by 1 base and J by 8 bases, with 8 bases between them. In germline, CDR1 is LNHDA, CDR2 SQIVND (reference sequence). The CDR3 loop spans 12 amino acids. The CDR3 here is CASSIGARGYTF. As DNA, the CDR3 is TGTGCCAGTAGTATAGGGGCAAGAGGCTACACCTTC. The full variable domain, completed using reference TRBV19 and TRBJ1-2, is DGGITQSPKYLFRKEGQNVTLSCEQNLNHDAMYWYRQDPGQGLRLIYYSQIVNDFQKGDIAEGYSVSREKKESFPLTVTSAQKNPTAFYLCASSIGARGYTFGSGTRLTVV.

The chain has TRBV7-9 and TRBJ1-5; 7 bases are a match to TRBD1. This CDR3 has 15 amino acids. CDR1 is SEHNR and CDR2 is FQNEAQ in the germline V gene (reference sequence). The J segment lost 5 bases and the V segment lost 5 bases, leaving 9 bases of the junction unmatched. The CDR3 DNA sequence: TGTGCCAGCAGCAAAGATCGGGACAGAGATCAGCCCCAGCATTTT. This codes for CASSKDRDRDQPQHF.

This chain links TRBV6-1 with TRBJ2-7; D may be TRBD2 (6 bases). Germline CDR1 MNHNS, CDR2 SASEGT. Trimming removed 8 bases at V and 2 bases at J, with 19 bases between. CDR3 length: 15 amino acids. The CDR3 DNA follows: TGTGCCAGCGCGAGGGAGGTGAGCCTAACCTACGAGCAGTACTTC. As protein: CASAREVSLTYEQYF.

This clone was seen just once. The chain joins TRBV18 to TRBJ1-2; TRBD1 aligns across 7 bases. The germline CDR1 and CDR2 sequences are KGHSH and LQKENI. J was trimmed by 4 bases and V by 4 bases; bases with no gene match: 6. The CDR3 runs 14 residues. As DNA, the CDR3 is TGTGCCAGCTCACAAGGACAGGCTACCTATGGCTACACCTTC. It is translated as CASSQGQATYGYTF.

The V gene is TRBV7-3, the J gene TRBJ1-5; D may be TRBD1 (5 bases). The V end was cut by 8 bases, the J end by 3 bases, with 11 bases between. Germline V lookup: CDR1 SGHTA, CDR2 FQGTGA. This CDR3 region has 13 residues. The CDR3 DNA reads TGTGCCAGCGGCGGGACTGACAATCAGCCCCAGCATTTT. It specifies CASGGTDNQPQHF.

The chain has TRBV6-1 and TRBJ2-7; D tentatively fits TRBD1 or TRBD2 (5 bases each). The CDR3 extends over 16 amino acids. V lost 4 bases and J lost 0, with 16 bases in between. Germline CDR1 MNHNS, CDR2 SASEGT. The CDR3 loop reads CASSGGVWGISYEQYF. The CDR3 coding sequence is TGTGCCAGCAGTGGAGGGGTATGGGGGATCTCCTACGAGCAGTACTTC.

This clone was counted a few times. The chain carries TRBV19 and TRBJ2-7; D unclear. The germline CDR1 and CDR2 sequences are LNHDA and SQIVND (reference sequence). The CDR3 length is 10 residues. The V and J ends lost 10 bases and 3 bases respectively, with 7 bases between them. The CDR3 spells CATKDYEQYF. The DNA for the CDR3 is TGTGCCACCAAGGACTACGAGCAGTACTTC.

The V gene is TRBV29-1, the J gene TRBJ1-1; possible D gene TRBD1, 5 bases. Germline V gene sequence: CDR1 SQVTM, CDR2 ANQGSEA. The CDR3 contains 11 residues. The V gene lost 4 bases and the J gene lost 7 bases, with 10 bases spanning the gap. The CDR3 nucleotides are TGCAGCGTTGCGAGGGGCTATGAAGCTTTCTTT. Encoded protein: CSVARGYEAFF.

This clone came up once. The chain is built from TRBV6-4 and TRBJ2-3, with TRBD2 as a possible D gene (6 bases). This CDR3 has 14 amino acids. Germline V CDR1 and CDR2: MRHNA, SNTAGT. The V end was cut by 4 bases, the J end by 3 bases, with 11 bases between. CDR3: CASSVEGGTDTQYF. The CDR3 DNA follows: TGTGCCAGCAGTGTGGAGGGAGGAACAGATACGCAGTATTTT.